Detailed here is one T cell receptor (beta chain). The sample comes from a study of metastatic and nonmetastatic thyroid tumors. Study background: Across peripheral blood and tumor or nodule tissue samples taken from malignant and benign thyroid patients, the repertoires were compared with one another.

V was trimmed by 5 bases and J by 3 bases, leaving 20 bases between them. The germline V gene has CDR1 SGHAT and CDR2 FQDESV (reference sequence). This CDR3 spans 16 amino acids. No patient had received any treatment before thyroid surgery. Through MiXCR, TCRdb re-clonotyped the PCR reads. The table shows over 50,000 clones, with roughly 30% occurring only once. The sample taken for sequencing was blood. This receptor was identified in a female donor with papillary thyroid cancer or a benign thyroid nodule (not recorded which). Some clones in this sample may be carry-over from other donors' samples. The rearrangement links TRBV11-1 to TRBJ2-7, with D tentatively TRBD1 or TRBD2 (7 bases each). As DNA, the CDR3 is TGTGCCAGCAGCCCCCAGGGGGAGGGGTTAAGCTACGAGCAGTACTTC. Encoded protein: CASSPQGEGLSYEQYF.